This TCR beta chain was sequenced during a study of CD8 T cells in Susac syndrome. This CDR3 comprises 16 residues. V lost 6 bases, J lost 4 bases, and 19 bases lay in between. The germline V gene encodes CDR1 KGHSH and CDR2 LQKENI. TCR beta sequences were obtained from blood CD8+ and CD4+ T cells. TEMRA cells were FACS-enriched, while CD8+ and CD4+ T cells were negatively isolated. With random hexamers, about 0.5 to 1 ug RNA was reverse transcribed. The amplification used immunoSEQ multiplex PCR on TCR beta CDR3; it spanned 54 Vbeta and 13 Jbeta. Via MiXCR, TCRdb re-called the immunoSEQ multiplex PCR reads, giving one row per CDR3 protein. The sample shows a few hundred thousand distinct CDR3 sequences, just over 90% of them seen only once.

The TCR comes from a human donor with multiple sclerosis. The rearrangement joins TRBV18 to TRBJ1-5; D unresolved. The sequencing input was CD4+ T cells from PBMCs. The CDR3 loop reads CASSPGVYISNQPQHF. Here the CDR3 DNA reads TGTGCCAGCTCCCCCGGGGTCTACATCTCTAATCAGCCCCAGCATTTT.